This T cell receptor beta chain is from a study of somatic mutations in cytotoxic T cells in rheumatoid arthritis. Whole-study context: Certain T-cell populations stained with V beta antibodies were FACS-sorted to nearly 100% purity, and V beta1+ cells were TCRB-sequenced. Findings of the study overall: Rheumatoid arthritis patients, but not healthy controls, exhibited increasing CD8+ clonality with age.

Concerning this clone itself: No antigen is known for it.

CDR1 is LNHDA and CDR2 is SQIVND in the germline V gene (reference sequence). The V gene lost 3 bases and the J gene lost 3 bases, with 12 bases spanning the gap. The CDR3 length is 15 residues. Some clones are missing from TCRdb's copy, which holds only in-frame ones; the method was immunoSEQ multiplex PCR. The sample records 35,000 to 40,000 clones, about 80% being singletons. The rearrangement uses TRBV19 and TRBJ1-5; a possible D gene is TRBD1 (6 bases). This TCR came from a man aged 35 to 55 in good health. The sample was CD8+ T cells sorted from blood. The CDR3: CASSIRDTNNQPQHF. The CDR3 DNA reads TGTGCCAGTAGTATCCGGGACACCAACAATCAGCCCCAGCATTTT.